One sample yielded the 27 T cell receptor beta chains listed below, sequenced in a study of OX40 agonist ivuxolimab in advanced cancers. Profiling relied on immunoSEQ multiplex PCR, and the TCRdb table lists in-frame clones only, not all of them. The table records about 82,000 clones, around 83% of them present only once. Material: CD4+ or CD8+ T cells sorted from blood, obtained in a trial of the OX40 agonist ivuxolimab. The source of these receptors is an adult with an advanced solid tumor such as melanoma, head and neck, liver or kidney cancer.

The chain recombines TRBV5-5 with TRBJ2-3; no firm D call. The V gene lost 4 bases and the J gene lost 2 bases, with 5 bases spanning the gap. Germline-derived CDR1 and CDR2 are SGHKS and YYEKEE (reference sequence). The CDR3 loop spans 12 amino acids. The CDR3 sequence is CASSTATDTQYF. CDR3 sequence (DNA): TGTGCCAGCAGCACAGCCACAGATACGCAGTATTTT.

CDR3 amino acids: CASSIVPTTATEAFF. CDR3 sequence (DNA): TGTGCCAGTAGTATAGTTCCCACAACTGCCACTGAAGCTTTCTTT. The chain uses TRBV19 and TRBJ1-1; no definite D call. The ends were cut back, 1 base at V and 4 bases at J, with 13 bases in the middle. The germline V gene encodes CDR1 LNHDA and CDR2 SQIVND (reference sequence). The CDR3 spans 15 residues.

J is TRBJ2-3 and V is TRBV7-3, with 9 bases aligning to TRBD2. The CDR3 covers 17 residues. Per germline, CDR1 SGHTA and CDR2 FQGTGA. The V and J ends lost 1 base and 2 bases, in that order; junction bases with no gene match: 7. The DNA for the CDR3 is TGTGCCAGCAGCTTAAATCTGCGGGGGGGTACCACAGATACGCAGTATTTT. Translation gives CASSLNLRGGTTDTQYF.

The chain recombines TRBV7-9 with TRBJ1-5; TRBD1 matches 10 bases. V gave up 3 bases and J gave up 0 bases; unmatched junction bases: 5. CDR1 is SEHNR and CDR2 is FQNEAQ in the germline V gene (reference sequence). This CDR3 spans 17 amino acids. Here the CDR3 DNA reads TGTGCCAGCAGCTTCGTGGACAGGGGGGTTAGCAATCAGCCCCAGCATTTT. Encoded protein: CASSFVDRGVSNQPQHF. Full variable domain (missing parts from reference TRBV7-9 and TRBJ1-5): DTGVSQNPRHKITKRGQNVTFRCDPISEHNRLYWYRQTLGQGPEFLTYFQNEAQLEKSRLLSDRFSAERPKGSFSTLEIQRTEQGDSAMYLCASSFVDRGVSNQPQHFGDGTRLSIL.

The rearrangement links TRBV5-5 to TRBJ2-5; D uncertain. Germline V gives CDR1 SGHKS, CDR2 YYEKEE (reference sequence). Trimming removed 2 bases at V and 4 bases at J, with 18 bases between. This CDR3 has 16 amino acids. The CDR3 nucleotides read TGTGCCAGCAGCTTCTTAGGATCTCAATCGGGAGAGACCCAGTACTTC. Protein sequence: CASSFLGSQSGETQYF.

The chain links TRBV7-3 to TRBJ2-7; TRBD2 is a possible D gene (6 bases). This CDR3 is 14 amino acids long. V was pared by 5 bases and J by 3 bases, with 14 bases between. Germline CDR1 reads SGHTA; CDR2 reads FQGTGA. CDR3 loop: CASSSRDGSYEQYV. The CDR3 DNA follows: TGTGCCAGCAGCAGTCGGGACGGGAGCTACGAGCAGTACGTC.

This chain uses TRBV19 with TRBJ2-7; either TRBD1 or TRBD2 may fit D (5 bases each). The CDR3 totals 14 residues. Trimming took off 9 bases at V and 2 bases at J, with 17 bases between the two ends. CDR1 LNHDA and CDR2 SQIVND come from the germline V gene (reference sequence). In nucleotides, the CDR3 is TGTGCCAGCACCACCGGGACGAACGCCTACGAGCAGTACTTC. Amino acids: CASTTGTNAYEQYF.

The gene calls are TRBV14 and TRBJ2-7; 12 nucleotides align to TRBD1. The CDR3 runs 16 residues. From germline, CDR1 is SGHDN and CDR2 FVKESK. The V gene end was trimmed by 3 bases and the J gene end by 3 bases; junction bases not matched to a gene: 6. The CDR3 reads CASSQVGTGGIYEQYV. CDR3 coding DNA: TGTGCCAGCAGCCAGGTTGGGACAGGGGGCATCTACGAGCAGTACGTC.

The rearrangement joins TRBV13 to TRBJ2-4; 10 nucleotides match TRBD1. Germline V lookup: CDR1 PRHDT, CDR2 FYEKMQ (reference sequence). The CDR3 loop spans 13 amino acids. V gave up 3 bases and J gave up 10 bases; unmatched junction bases: 3. The DNA of the CDR3 is TGTGCCAGCAGCTTGGGACAGGGGACTATTCAGTACTTC. Translated, it gives CASSLGQGTIQYF.

V gene TRBV11-2 combines with J gene TRBJ1-4; tentative D call: TRBD1 (5 bases). CDR3 length equals 15 residues. V shed 4 bases and J shed 0 bases, with 9 bases lying between them. Per germline, CDR1 SGHAT and CDR2 FQNNGV. The chain's CDR3 is CASSWGGATNEKLFF. In DNA form, the CDR3 reads TGTGCCAGCAGCTGGGGGGGTGCAACTAATGAAAAACTGTTTTTT.

The gene calls are TRBV27 and TRBJ2-7, with 14 bases matching TRBD2. J lost 5 bases, V lost 4 bases, and 7 bases had no gene match. The V gene's germline CDR1 is MNHEY and CDR2 SMNVEV (reference sequence). The CDR3 has 16 amino acids. This chain's CDR3 is CASSSRLAGGPHEQYF. CDR3 DNA: TGTGCCAGCAGTTCGAGACTAGCGGGAGGGCCGCACGAGCAGTACTTC.

CDR3 residues: CASSFSSGRASDGELFF. Written as DNA, the CDR3 is TGCGCCAGCAGCTTCTCTAGCGGGAGGGCCTCGGACGGGGAGCTGTTTTTT. The V gene is TRBV5-1, the J gene TRBJ2-2, with 12 bases identical to TRBD2. CDR1 is SGHRS, CDR2 YFSETQ, per germline. CDR3 length: 17 residues. Trimming at V came to 2 bases and at J to 7 bases, leaving 9 bases not matched to a gene.

This rearrangement joins TRBV28 to TRBJ2-1; D is possibly TRBD1 or TRBD2 (6 bases each). Trimming removed 4 bases at V and 10 bases at J, with 11 bases between. The CDR3 sequence is 12 residues long. CDR1 and CDR2 from the germline V gene are MDHEN and SYDVKM. CDR3 in DNA: TGTGCCAGCAGTTCCTCGGGGGCGGAGCAGTTCTTC. It is translated as CASSSSGAEQFF.

The rearrangement joins TRBV5-1 to TRBJ2-2; D possibly matches TRBD1 or TRBD2 (7 bases each). The CDR3 contains 14 residues. The V end was cut by 0 bases, the J end by 6 bases, with 9 bases between. In germline, CDR1 is SGHRS, CDR2 YFSETQ. The CDR3 region is CASSLAGGAGELFF. For the CDR3, the DNA is TGCGCCAGCAGCTTGGCAGGGGGGGCCGGGGAGCTGTTTTTT.

This sequence joins TRBV7-9 and TRBJ2-7; no reliable D call. The V gene's germline CDR1 is SEHNR and CDR2 FQNEAQ (reference sequence). The CDR3 totals 15 residues. V was clipped by 5 bases and J by 2 bases, with 16 bases between them. CDR3 in amino acids: CASSLMASSAYEQYF. Here the CDR3 DNA reads TGTGCCAGCAGCCTTATGGCCTCATCAGCCTACGAGCAGTACTTC.

The rearrangement joins TRBV5-4 to TRBJ2-3; TRBD1 is a possible D gene (6 bases). The CDR3 is 13 amino acids. V shed 6 bases and J shed 1 base, with 9 bases lying between them. In germline, CDR1 is SGHNT, CDR2 YYREEE (reference sequence). The CDR3, as DNA: TGTGCCAGCACAGGGGTCCGCACAGATACGCAGTATTTT. Amino acid sequence: CASTGVRTDTQYF.

This clone was observed a single time. The rearrangement links TRBV5-1 to TRBJ1-3; possible D gene TRBD1, 5 bases. V lost 4 bases and J 3 bases, leaving 14 bases between the germline ends. The CDR3 runs to 15 residues. Germline lookup yields CDR1 SGHRS and CDR2 YFSETQ. CDR3 sequence: CASSPGGRNGNTIYF. The CDR3 region has the DNA TGCGCCAGCAGCCCGGGGGGTCGGAATGGAAACACCATATATTTT.

This chain links TRBV2 with TRBJ2-7; D is unresolved. The CDR3 extends over 14 amino acids. Germline CDR1 and CDR2: SNHLY and FYNNEI. The V end lost 6 bases, the J end lost 0 bases, and 12 bases lay between the germline ends. CDR3 amino acids: CASRAPLGSYEQYF. The CDR3, as DNA: TGTGCCAGCAGGGCCCCATTAGGCTCCTACGAGCAGTACTTC.

In the case of this clone: One junction end does not reproduce the germline sequence, and a read error may be involved. The V and J genes are TRBV29-1 and TRBJ1-2; the match to TRBD1 covers 9 bases. Germline-derived CDR1 and CDR2 are SQVTM and ANQGSEA. This CDR3 spans 13 amino acids. DNA of the CDR3: TGCAGCGCTGCCGACTACAGGGGGCGAAGGGTATCCTTC. Protein sequence: CSAADYRGRRVSF.

The rearrangement links TRBV6-5 to TRBJ2-1, with D uncertain. CDR1 is MNHEY and CDR2 is SVGAGI in the germline V gene. The CDR3 is 13 residues long. Trimming cost V 7 bases and J 0 bases, with 7 bases left between them. The CDR3 here is CASNSYSYNEQFF. CDR3 coding DNA: TGTGCCAGCAATTCGTACTCCTACAATGAGCAGTTCTTC.

The V call is TRBV7-9, the J call TRBJ1-1; D not certain. Germline values: CDR1 SEHNR, CDR2 FQNEAQ (reference sequence). Trimming took off 7 bases at V and 2 bases at J, with 14 bases between the two ends. The CDR3 covers 14 residues. CDR3 amino acids: CASTLWAANTEAFF. For the CDR3, the DNA is TGTGCCAGCACCCTGTGGGCGGCTAACACTGAAGCTTTCTTT.

The rearrangement joins TRBV7-2 to TRBJ2-7, with TRBD2 matching over 8 bases. The CDR3 totals 12 residues. CDR1 and CDR2 (germline): SGHTA, FQGNSA. Trimming took 4 bases from V and 9 from J; bases not matched to a gene: 5. This CDR3 reads CASSSRGGPQYV. The CDR3 nucleotides read TGTGCCAGCAGCTCCCGGGGGGGGCCGCAGTACGTC.

This clone was found once. The chain combines TRBV11-3 with TRBJ2-1; maybe TRBD2 (5 bases). The V end lost 0 bases, the J end lost 10 bases, and 13 bases lay between the germline ends. Germline V CDR1 and CDR2: SGHNT, YENEEA. The CDR3 is 14 residues long. The DNA of the CDR3 is TGTGCCAGCAGCTTAGATTTCGGGTCGGGGGAGCAGTTCTTC. Amino acid sequence: CASSLDFGSGEQFF.

This chain joins TRBV27 and TRBJ2-7, with TRBD1 matching 10 bases. V was clipped by 7 bases and J by 7 bases; unmatched bases: 16. Per the germline V gene, CDR1 is MNHEY and CDR2 is SMNVEV (reference sequence). The CDR3 has 16 residues. CDR3 amino acids: CASTPLRGTGAVEQYF. The DNA for the CDR3 is TGTGCCAGCACTCCCCTGAGAGGGACAGGGGCGGTTGAGCAGTACTTC.

The rearrangement joins TRBV19 to TRBJ1-1; 10 nucleotides match TRBD1. Germline V lookup: CDR1 LNHDA, CDR2 SQIVND (reference sequence). The CDR3 consists of 14 residues. With V trimmed by 4 bases and J by 1 base, 0 bases remained unmatched. The DNA for the CDR3 is TGTGCCAGTAGTAGGGACAGGGGGAACACTGAAGCTTTCTTT. Translating it yields CASSRDRGNTEAFF.

The genes are TRBV10-3 and TRBJ2-7, with 8 bases matching TRBD2. From germline, CDR1 is ENHRY and CDR2 SYGVKD. V shed 6 bases and J 4 bases; nucleotides not matched to a gene: 8. This CDR3 has 14 residues. CDR3 sequence: CAISYGAGGYEQYF. CDR3 nucleotide sequence: TGTGCCATCAGCTACGGGGCGGGAGGATACGAGCAGTACTTC.

This chain uses TRBV5-1 with TRBJ2-3, with 10 bases lining up with TRBD2. Germline CDR1 and CDR2: SGHRS and YFSETQ. The CDR3 sequence is 16 residues long. The V segment lost 4 bases and the J segment 2 bases; nucleotides outside the gene matches: 7. The CDR3 reads CASSALLAGTTDTQYF. The CDR3 DNA reads as TGCGCCAGCAGCGCCCTACTAGCGGGGACCACAGATACGCAGTATTTT. Complete variable domain (other parts from reference TRBV5-1 and TRBJ2-3): KAGVTQTPRYLIKTRGQQVTLSCSPISGHRSVSWYQQTPGQGLQFLFEYFSETQRNKGNFPGRFSGRQFSNSRSEMNVSTLELGDSALYLCASSALLAGTTDTQYFGPGTRLTVL.